The rows below give T cell receptor beta chains drawn from one sample of a study of OX40 agonist ivuxolimab in advanced cancers. The protocol was immunoSEQ multiplex PCR, while the TCRdb copy is restricted to in-frame clones and leaves out a portion. The table records 110,000 or so clones, approximately 90% of them present only once. Here the sequenced sample was CD4+ or CD8+ T cells sorted from blood, taken in a trial of the OX40 agonist ivuxolimab. These receptors came from an adult with an advanced solid tumor such as melanoma, head and neck, liver or kidney cancer. The conserved cysteine and the conserved F or W are not part of the CDR3 here.

j_gene: TRBJ2-1; v_gene: TRBV9; CDR3aa: ASSSRGRGSSYNEQF
j_gene: TRBJ1-4; v_gene: TRBV5-1; CDR3aa: ASREVIQGAQGKLF
j_gene: TRBJ2-7; v_gene: TRBV28; CDR3aa: ASRSGTGKAEQY
j_gene: TRBJ2-7; v_gene: TRBV11-3; CDR3aa: ASSHGFGAGGEQY
j_gene: TRBJ1-2; v_gene: TRBV19; CDR3aa: ASRKDSYGYT
j_gene: TRBJ2-5; v_gene: TRBV30; CDR3aa: AWSVGEGTQY
j_gene: TRBJ2-7; v_gene: TRBV7-2; CDR3aa: ASTTSSGPYEQY
j_gene: TRBJ1-5; v_gene: TRBV6-6; CDR3aa: ASSSDRGSGNQPQH
j_gene: TRBJ2-1; v_gene: TRBV9; CDR3aa: ASSVASSGAGEQF
j_gene: TRBJ2-3; v_gene: TRBV18; CDR3aa: ASSPRRQGGTDTQY
j_gene: TRBJ1-5; v_gene: TRBV19; CDR3aa: ASSKGVDSNQPQH
j_gene: TRBJ2-5; v_gene: TRBV11-2; CDR3aa: ASSLVPQLIQETQY
j_gene: TRBJ2-1; v_gene: TRBV4-1; CDR3aa: ASSPLDEQF
j_gene: TRBJ1-4; v_gene: TRBV30; CDR3aa: AWSPRQGANEKLF
j_gene: TRBJ2-2; v_gene: TRBV5-1; CDR3aa: ASSLVSPGQSNTGELF
j_gene: TRBJ1-1; v_gene: TRBV30; CDR3aa: AWTRGAGASNTEAF
j_gene: TRBJ2-7; v_gene: TRBV18; CDR3aa: ASSPQDYEQY
j_gene: TRBJ2-3; v_gene: TRBV18; CDR3aa: ASSPNGLAGGSDTQY
j_gene: TRBJ2-3; v_gene: TRBV11-3; CDR3aa: ASSLGLAGAGGTDTQY
j_gene: TRBJ2-1; v_gene: TRBV10-2; CDR3aa: ASLLINEQF
j_gene: TRBJ2-5; v_gene: TRBV6-5; CDR3aa: ASSSPSGGQETQY
j_gene: TRBJ2-1; v_gene: TRBV10-3; CDR3aa: AIRGEAGMQF
j_gene: TRBJ1-4; v_gene: TRBV18; CDR3aa: ASSADRDPTNEKLF
j_gene: TRBJ2-2; v_gene: TRBV5-4; CDR3aa: ASSLGQGPGELF
j_gene: TRBJ1-1; v_gene: TRBV7-6; CDR3aa: ASSLSQPGLGTEAF
j_gene: TRBJ2-6; v_gene: TRBV6-1; CDR3aa: ASTLGSGANVLT
j_gene: TRBJ2-7; v_gene: TRBV11-3; CDR3aa: ASSLDLGGTIGGEQY
j_gene: TRBJ1-1; v_gene: TRBV7-9; CDR3aa: ASSHPGQGSTEAF
j_gene: TRBJ1-1; v_gene: TRBV20-1; CDR3aa: SQRENTEAF
j_gene: TRBJ2-7; v_gene: TRBV5-1; CDR3aa: ASSLGRTSYEQY
j_gene: TRBJ1-1; v_gene: TRBV6-1; CDR3aa: ASSGGSGGTEAF
j_gene: TRBJ1-5; v_gene: TRBV6-5; CDR3aa: ASSHDRGGQPQH
j_gene: TRBJ2-2; v_gene: TRBV5-4; CDR3aa: ASSIRAGANGELF
j_gene: TRBJ2-7; v_gene: TRBV6-1; CDR3aa: GTLSRIAYEQY
j_gene: TRBJ2-1; v_gene: TRBV7-3; CDR3aa: ASSLTRAGGSSYNEQF
j_gene: TRBJ1-2; v_gene: TRBV7-9; CDR3aa: ASSLVWGTTNYGYT
j_gene: TRBJ1-1; v_gene: TRBV2; CDR3aa: ASGLGQTNTEAF
j_gene: TRBJ2-3; v_gene: TRBV19; CDR3aa: ASSMGASRELTDTQY
j_gene: TRBJ2-1; v_gene: TRBV10-2; CDR3aa: ASSSSGGANEQF
j_gene: TRBJ2-1; v_gene: TRBV14; CDR3aa: ASSHQTSGWYSSQV
j_gene: TRBJ2-7; v_gene: TRBV18; CDR3aa: ASSPEASGLEQY
j_gene: TRBJ2-1; v_gene: TRBV6-5; CDR3aa: ASSKSQGARGF
j_gene: TRBJ2-2; v_gene: TRBV19; CDR3aa: ASSIDQGRGTGELF
j_gene: TRBJ2-3; v_gene: TRBV7-3; CDR3aa: ASSLNAGTGADTQY
j_gene: TRBJ2-2; v_gene: TRBV12-2; CDR3aa: ASRLFTGELF
j_gene: TRBJ2-7; v_gene: TRBV6-1; CDR3aa: ASSGQGGQSEQY
j_gene: TRBJ2-1; v_gene: TRBV11-1; CDR3aa: ASSQMGSRGHNEQF
j_gene: TRBJ2-5; v_gene: TRBV5-1; CDR3aa: ASSLSAGGYQETQY
j_gene: TRBJ2-3; v_gene: TRBV27; CDR3aa: ASSLGTPLGTDTQY
j_gene: TRBJ2-7; v_gene: TRBV6-5; CDR3aa: ASSQGQNYEQY
j_gene: TRBJ2-7; v_gene: TRBV7-6; CDR3aa: ASSLGTSGGPKEQY
j_gene: TRBJ2-5; v_gene: TRBV28; CDR3aa: ASSGGGQGGETQY
j_gene: TRBJ1-1; v_gene: TRBV29-1; CDR3aa: SVEDSPRGGSTEAF
j_gene: TRBJ1-4; v_gene: TRBV18; CDR3aa: ASSPTRGEEKLF
j_gene: TRBJ2-5; v_gene: TRBV9; CDR3aa: ASSDGTHQETQY